This T cell receptor beta chain was sequenced in a study of blood T cells in healthy people across ages. The CDR3 spans 16 residues. Trimming took off 0 bases at V and 0 bases at J, with 12 bases between the two ends. Germline V gives CDR1 SGDLS, CDR2 YYNGEE. Primers used in a second PCR of about 6 to 12 cycles were a sample-barcoded 5' primer and a J-beta primer mix. TCRdb called the 5' RACE reads again in MiXCR, with one record for every CDR3 protein. The data contain 710,000 or so distinct CDR3 sequences, approximately 22% of them seen just once; the ten biggest clones take up less than 25%. This clonotype came up a few times.

The sequencing sample was made of blood. The chain employs TRBV9 and TRBJ1-1; perhaps TRBD1 as D (6 bases). The clonotype was recovered from a man aged 70 or older in good health. CDR3 sequence: CASSVEQGALNTEAFF. For the CDR3, the DNA is TGTGCCAGCAGCGTAGAACAGGGTGCTCTGAACACTGAAGCTTTCTTT.